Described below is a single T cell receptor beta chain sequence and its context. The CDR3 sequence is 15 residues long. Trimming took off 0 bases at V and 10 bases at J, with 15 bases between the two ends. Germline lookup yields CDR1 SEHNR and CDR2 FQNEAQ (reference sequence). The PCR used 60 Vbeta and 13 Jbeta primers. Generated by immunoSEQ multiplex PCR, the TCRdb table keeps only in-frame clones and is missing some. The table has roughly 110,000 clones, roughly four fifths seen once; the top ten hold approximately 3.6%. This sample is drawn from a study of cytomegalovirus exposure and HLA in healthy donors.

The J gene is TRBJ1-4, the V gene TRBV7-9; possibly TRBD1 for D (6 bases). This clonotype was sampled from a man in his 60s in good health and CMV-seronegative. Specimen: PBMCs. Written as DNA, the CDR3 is TGTGCCAGCAGCTTAGCGCTGGCAGGGGCGGGAAAACTGTTTTTT. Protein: CASSLALAGAGKLFF.